Below, 25 T cell receptor beta chains from the same sample are listed, as sequenced in a study of lymphopenia after photon versus proton radiotherapy. The assay was immunoSEQ multiplex PCR, and TCRdb's table has in-frame clones only and misses some. The data contain around 160,000 clones, approximately 86% of them singletons. The material sequenced was peripheral blood, taken from a patient treated with photon-based radiotherapy. These receptors were taken from a middle-aged man with gastric cancer.

The chain couples TRBV5-5 to TRBJ1-4, with a tentative D call TRBD1 (5 bases). Germline values: CDR1 SGHKS, CDR2 YYEKEE (reference sequence). V was clipped by 2 bases and J by 4 bases, with 9 bases between them. The CDR3 loop spans 14 amino acids. This chain's CDR3 is CASSFQGGNEKLFF. DNA for the CDR3: TGTGCCAGCAGCTTTCAGGGAGGTAATGAAAAACTGTTTTTT.

The chain links TRBV11-1 to TRBJ1-2, with a weak D call TRBD1 (6 bases). The CDR3 consists of 13 residues. Trimming removed 4 bases from V and 7 bases from J, with 13 bases in between. Germline CDR1 SGHAT, CDR2 FQDESV (reference sequence). CDR3 residues: CASSSRDKSGYTF. CDR3 coding DNA: TGTGCCAGCAGCTCCCGGGACAAATCTGGCTACACCTTC. Variable domain in full (rest from reference TRBV11-1 and TRBJ1-2): EAEVAQSPRYKITEKSQAVAFWCDPISGHATLYWYRQILGQGPELLVQFQDESVVDDSQLPKDRFSAERLKGVDSTLKIQPAELGDSAMYLCASSSRDKSGYTFGSGTRLTVV.

The rearrangement joins TRBV14 to TRBJ2-3; D is undetermined. The CDR3 has 13 residues. Trimming removed 0 bases at V and 5 bases at J, with 6 bases between. CDR1 is SGHDN, CDR2 FVKESK, per germline. The CDR3 sequence is CASSQDPRDTQYF. The CDR3 DNA reads as TGTGCCAGCAGCCAAGATCCGAGAGATACGCAGTATTTT.

This chain links TRBV11-2 with TRBJ2-3, with D possibly being TRBD2 (6 bases). Trimming took 2 bases from V and 1 from J, leaving 16 bases between them. The CDR3 spans 17 residues. The germline CDR1 and CDR2 sequences are SGHAT and FQNNGV. The CDR3 is CASSLRRTASGTDTQYF. The CDR3, as DNA: TGTGCCAGCAGCTTAAGGAGGACGGCTAGCGGCACAGATACGCAGTATTTT.

The genes are TRBV19 and TRBJ1-4; D not certain. The CDR3 is 15 amino acids. With 5 bases removed from V and 7 bases from J, the gap between germline ends came to 17 bases. From germline, CDR1 is LNHDA and CDR2 SQIVND (reference sequence). In nucleotides, the CDR3 is TGTGCCAGTAGTCCTCAAGACACCCGGGGTGAAAAACTGTTTTTT. It yields the protein CASSPQDTRGEKLFF.

The chain uses TRBV10-3 and TRBJ1-2; the D is unclear. The CDR3 spans 15 residues. V lost 0 bases to trimming and J lost 2 bases, with 10 bases between them. From germline, CDR1 is ENHRY and CDR2 SYGVKD. CDR3 DNA sequence: TGTGCCATCAGTGAGTCGGAGGGCGAAAACTATGGCTACACCTTC. It specifies CAISESEGENYGYTF.

The rearrangement uses TRBV6-5 and TRBJ2-7, with 7 bases lining up with TRBD1. Trimming took 5 bases from V and 2 from J; bases not matched to a gene: 6. Germline V gene data show CDR1 as MNHEY and CDR2 as SVGAGI. The CDR3 spans 14 residues. CDR3 region: CASSRSGGTYEQYF. In DNA, the CDR3 is TGTGCCAGCAGTCGTTCAGGGGGTACCTACGAGCAGTACTTC.

The chain recombines TRBV7-9 with TRBJ2-2, with a possible D match to TRBD1 (5 bases). The CDR3 has 15 residues. V lost 1 base, J lost 7 bases, and 13 bases lay in between. In germline, CDR1 is SEHNR, CDR2 FQNEAQ (reference sequence). The chain's CDR3 is CASSLVSQGSGELFF. The CDR3 DNA reads TGTGCCAGCAGCTTAGTCTCGCAGGGCAGCGGGGAGCTGTTTTTT.

CDR3 sequence: CASSQPGMGQGLTGANVLTF. CDR3 DNA: TGCGCCAGCAGTCAACCGGGGATGGGACAGGGGTTAACTGGGGCCAACGTCCTGACTTTC. The chain employs TRBV23-1 and TRBJ2-6; 10 positions match TRBD1. TRBV23-1 falls under the ORF class, with uncertain function. V shed 2 bases, J shed 2 bases, and the junction held 12 bases outside the gene matches. This CDR3 comprises 20 residues.

This clone was recorded only once. The V gene is TRBV5-1, the J gene TRBJ2-2; no definite D call. CDR1 and CDR2 from the germline V gene are SGHRS and YFSETQ. The V gene lost 2 bases and the J gene lost 4 bases, with 9 bases spanning the gap. This CDR3 has 14 amino acids. As DNA, the CDR3 is TGCGCCAGCAGCTTAATTGCTGGCACCGGGGAGCTGTTTTTT. Amino acid sequence: CASSLIAGTGELFF. The whole variable domain, remainder taken from reference TRBV5-1 and TRBJ2-2, is KAGVTQTPRYLIKTRGQQVTLSCSPISGHRSVSWYQQTPGQGLQFLFEYFSETQRNKGNFPGRFSGRQFSNSRSEMNVSTLELGDSALYLCASSLIAGTGELFFGEGSRLTVL.

This clone showed up just a few times. The chain uses TRBV21-1 and TRBJ1-5. TRBV21-1 is recorded as a pseudogene. The CDR3 has 13 residues. Written as DNA, the CDR3 is TGTGCCAGCAGCGCGGGGGGGAATCAGCCCCAGCATTTT. This codes for CASSAGGNQPQHF.

The chain combines TRBV7-9 with TRBJ2-2, with D unresolved. Germline CDR1 and CDR2: SEHNR and FQNEAQ (reference sequence). Trimming took 5 bases from V and 0 from J, leaving 16 bases between them. The length of the CDR3 is 17 residues. The chain's CDR3 is CASSLPMVGANTGELFF. The CDR3 coding sequence is TGTGCCAGCAGCCTTCCGATGGTGGGCGCGAACACCGGGGAGCTGTTTTTT.

The CDR3 loop reads CASSVDPDRTFKKLFF. The DNA for the CDR3 is TGTGCCAGCAGTGTCGACCCGGACAGGACCTTTAAAAAACTGTTTTTT. This rearrangement joins TRBV6-1 to TRBJ1-4; TRBD1 matches 7 bases. There are 16 residues in the CDR3. Germline CDR1 reads MNHNS; CDR2 reads SASEGT. V lost 4 bases, J lost 9 bases, and 14 bases stayed unmatched.

This clone was seen once. This rearrangement joins TRBV2 to TRBJ2-7, with 7 bases aligning to TRBD1. V gave up 6 bases and J gave up 3 bases; unmatched junction bases: 8. This CDR3 spans 14 amino acids. Germline V gene lookup returns CDR1 SNHLY and CDR2 FYNNEI. CDR3 nucleotides: TGTGCCAGCAGCCGGGACAGAGACCTCTACGAGCAGTACTTC. This sequence encodes CASSRDRDLYEQYF. Full variable domain (remainder filled in from reference TRBV2 and TRBJ2-7): EPEVTQTPSHQVTQMGQEVILRCVPISNHLYFYWYRQILGQKVEFLVSFYNNEISEKSEIFDDQFSVERPDGSNFTLKIRSTKLEDSAMYFCASSRDRDLYEQYFGPGTRLTVT.

The V call is TRBV28, the J call TRBJ1-1; tentative D call: TRBD1 (6 bases). V dropped 6 bases and J dropped 3 bases, with 26 bases sitting between them. There are 18 residues in the CDR3. From germline, CDR1 is MDHEN and CDR2 SYDVKM. The CDR3 bases are TGTGCCAGCAGACGGACCAGGGGCCGCGGGCTATTGGACACTGAAGCTTTCTTT. Its translation is CASRRTRGRGLLDTEAFF.

The chain uses TRBV19 and TRBJ1-5; 9 positions agree with TRBD1. The germline CDR1 and CDR2 sequences are LNHDA and SQIVND (reference sequence). The CDR3 is 15 amino acids. The ends lost 5 bases at V and 5 bases at J; junction bases unmatched: 7. CDR3 bases: TGTGCCAGTAGTGGGACAGGGAGGGCGTATCAGCCCCAGCATTTT. It translates to CASSGTGRAYQPQHF.

The table lists this clone with a count of one. CDR3 amino acids: CASSYTGNYGYTF. Written as DNA, the CDR3 is TGTGCCAGCAGTTACACGGGTAACTATGGCTACACCTTC. The chain joins TRBV6-5 to TRBJ1-2; D is unresolved. Per germline, CDR1 MNHEY and CDR2 SVGAGI. The V end lost 2 bases, the J end lost 1 base, and 5 bases lay between the germline ends. The CDR3 is 13 amino acids.

The chain is built from TRBV2 and TRBJ1-1; D perhaps matches TRBD1 (6 bases). Germline V gene lookup returns CDR1 SNHLY and CDR2 FYNNEI. V was cut by 6 bases and J by 1 base, with 6 bases left in between. The CDR3 spans 12 residues. CDR3 sequence (DNA): TGTGCCAGCAGACAGGGGAACACTGAAGCTTTCTTT. This codes for CASRQGNTEAFF.

This chain connects TRBV6-5 to TRBJ1-5; D not resolved. V lost 7 bases and J lost 8, with 15 bases in between. The CDR3 contains 13 residues. The germline CDR1 and CDR2 sequences are MNHEY and SVGAGI. CDR3 sequence: CASKGLSGKPQHF. The CDR3 bases are TGTGCCAGCAAAGGACTTTCAGGAAAGCCCCAGCATTTT.

The V and J genes are TRBV13 and TRBJ2-5; 7 bases are shared with TRBD1. The ends lost 4 bases at V and 3 bases at J; junction bases unmatched: 5. This CDR3 is built from 14 residues. Germline lookup yields CDR1 PRHDT and CDR2 FYEKMQ (reference sequence). CDR3 sequence: CASSWLGQKETQYF. CDR3 coding DNA: TGTGCCAGCAGCTGGTTGGGACAGAAAGAGACCCAGTACTTC.

V gene TRBV27 combines with J gene TRBJ2-3, with 9 bases matching TRBD1. The CDR3 covers 15 residues. V lost 6 bases and J lost 1; bases outside the gene matches: 5. Germline loops: CDR1 MNHEY, CDR2 SMNVEV (reference sequence). The chain's CDR3 is CASSRTGGGTDTQYF. CDR3 sequence (DNA): TGTGCCAGCAGCCGTACAGGGGGCGGCACAGATACGCAGTATTTT.

V is TRBV5-1 and J is TRBJ1-4, with 9 bases that match TRBD1. Germline CDR1 reads SGHRS; CDR2 reads YFSETQ. CDR3 length: 14 amino acids. V was pared by 4 bases and J by 7 bases, with 5 bases of the junction left unmatched. The DNA of the CDR3 is TGCGCCAGCAGCCCCACAGGGGGCGGTGAAAAACTGTTTTTT. It encodes CASSPTGGGEKLFF.

Comments on this clone: The same CDR3 also results from other DNA sequences found in this sample. The chain joins TRBV5-4 to TRBJ2-5; D gene ambiguous. The CDR3 has 14 amino acids. Trimming removed 0 bases from V and 1 base from J, with 7 bases in between. From germline, CDR1 is SGHNT and CDR2 YYREEE (reference sequence). The CDR3 DNA follows: TGTGCCAGCAGCTTGGGCGGTAGCCAAGAGACCCAGTACTTC. Translating gives CASSLGGSQETQYF.

DNA of the CDR3: TGTGCCAGCAGCTCCATAGCGAGAGGGGGGGAGCTGTTTTTT. Residues: CASSSIARGGELFF. This rearrangement joins TRBV7-2 to TRBJ2-2; possible D gene TRBD2, 5 bases. CDR1 and CDR2 (germline): SGHTA, FQGNSA. V was trimmed by 4 bases and J by 8 bases, leaving 14 bases between them. The CDR3 totals 14 residues.

The chain is built from TRBV5-4 and TRBJ2-2; the D call may be TRBD1 or TRBD2 (5 bases each). V lost 3 bases and J lost 4, with 16 bases in between. Germline CDR1 and CDR2: SGHNT and YYREEE (reference sequence). This CDR3 spans 16 amino acids. In DNA, the CDR3 is TGTGCCAGCAGCTCCGTCCGAGGGGAAGGCACCGGGGAGCTGTTTTTT. Protein: CASSSVRGEGTGELFF.